The T cell receptor (beta chain) described here comes from a study of blood T cell repertoires in COVID-19. Study-wide background: The United States, Italy and Spain were the sources of the acute and convalescent COVID-19 samples. Sources were T cells, B-cell-depleted T cells, or PBMCs; the material itself was cDNA or gDNA.

Some clones are missing from TCRdb's copy, which holds only in-frame ones; the method was immunoSEQ multiplex PCR. The table records roughly 170,000 clones, about 80% of them present only once. Germline-derived CDR1 and CDR2 are SGHTA and FQGNSA. V was cut by 4 bases and J by 11 bases, with 11 bases left in between. The CDR3 runs 12 residues. This chain uses TRBV7-2 with TRBJ1-4; weak D call: TRBD1 (6 bases). The TCR sequence derives from a human donor in a cohort sampled during active COVID-19. Sample: peripheral blood. The CDR3 DNA is TGTGCCAGCAGCTCGACAGGAGAGAAACTGTTTTTT. Translating it yields CASSSTGEKLFF.